What follows is one TCR beta chain and its context. Its antigen is unidentified. This sample stems from a study of cytomegalovirus exposure and HLA in healthy donors. Whole-study findings and limits: Confirmation was obtained in vitro that three CMV-associated chains are specific for CMV antigens.

Assay used: immunoSEQ multiplex PCR; TCRdb lists only in-frame clones, some missing. The table records around 140,000 clones, approximately 86% of them present only once. The donors were members of the roughly 120-subject validation cohort (separate from the roughly 680-subject first cohort). Germline V gives CDR1 GTSNPN, CDR2 SVGIG (reference sequence). The V end was cut by 5 bases, the J end by 3 bases, with 5 bases between. The CDR3 loop spans 11 amino acids. The sequenced material came from PBMCs. This chain joins TRBV30 and TRBJ1-3, with D uncertain. This receptor was taken from a man between 18 and 29 years old in good health and CMV-seropositive. As DNA, the CDR3 is TGTGCCTGGGGCAGTGGAAACACCATATATTTT. Translated: CAWGSGNTIYF.